The clone carrying this TCR beta chain has at least ten counts. Its target is unknown. The data derive from a study of neurological immune-mediated disorders. In the study overall: The study included about 34 multiple sclerosis patients, about 31 relapsing-remitting and 3 secondary progressive.

TCRdb passed the 5' RACE reads through MiXCR, listing each CDR3 protein once. The data show under 70,000 distinct CDR3 sequences, approximately 3.4% seen once. Study-wide findings and caveats: CDR3 amino acid sequences found in expanded clones were never shared across subjects, suggesting private repertoires in all groups.

Germline loops: CDR1 SGHVS, CDR2 FNYEAQ. The CDR3 length is 18 residues. V was trimmed by 5 bases and J by 0 bases, leaving 19 bases between them. Sequenced input: PBMCs. J is TRBJ1-4 and V is TRBV7-6; perhaps TRBD1 as D (6 bases). The source is a woman in her 50s with multiple sclerosis. CDR3 sequence reads: CASSPRGGIVPTNEKLFF. The CDR3 nucleotides read TGTGCCAGCAGCCCTAGAGGGGGGATCGTCCCAACTAATGAAAAACTGTTTTTT.